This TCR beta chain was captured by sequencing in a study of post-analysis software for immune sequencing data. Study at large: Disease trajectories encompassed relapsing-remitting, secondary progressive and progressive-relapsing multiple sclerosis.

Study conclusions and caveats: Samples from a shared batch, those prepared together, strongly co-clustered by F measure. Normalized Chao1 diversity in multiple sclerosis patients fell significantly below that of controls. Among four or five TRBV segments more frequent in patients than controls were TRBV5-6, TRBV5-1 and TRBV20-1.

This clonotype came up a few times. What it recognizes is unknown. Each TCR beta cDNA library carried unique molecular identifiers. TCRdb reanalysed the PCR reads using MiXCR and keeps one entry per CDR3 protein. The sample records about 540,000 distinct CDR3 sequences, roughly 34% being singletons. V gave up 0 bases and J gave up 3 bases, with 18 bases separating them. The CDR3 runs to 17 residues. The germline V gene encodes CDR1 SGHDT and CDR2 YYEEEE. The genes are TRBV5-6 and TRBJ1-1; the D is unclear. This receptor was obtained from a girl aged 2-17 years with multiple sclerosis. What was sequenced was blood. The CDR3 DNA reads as TGTGCCAGCAGCTTGGTGGTTAAGGGTCCCCCGGACACTGAAGCTTTCTTT. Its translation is CASSLVVKGPPDTEAFF.